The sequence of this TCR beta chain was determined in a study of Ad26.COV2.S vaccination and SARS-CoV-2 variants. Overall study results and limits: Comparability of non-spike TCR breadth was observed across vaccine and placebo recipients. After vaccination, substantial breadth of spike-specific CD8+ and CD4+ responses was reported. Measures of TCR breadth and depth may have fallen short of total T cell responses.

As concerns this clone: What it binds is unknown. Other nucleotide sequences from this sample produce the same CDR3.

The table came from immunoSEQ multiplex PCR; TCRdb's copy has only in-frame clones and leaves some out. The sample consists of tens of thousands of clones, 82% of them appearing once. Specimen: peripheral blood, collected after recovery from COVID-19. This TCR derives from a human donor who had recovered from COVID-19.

The CDR3 DNA is TGTGCCAGCAGCCAAGACGGGGGGGGCTACGAGCAGTACTTC. This encodes CASSQDGGGYEQYF. The chain has TRBV3-1 (or the pseudogene TRBV3-2) and TRBJ2-7, with TRBD2 matching over 8 bases. V lost 0 bases and J lost 3; bases outside the gene matches: 1. From germline, CDR1 is LGHDT and CDR2 YNNKEL (reference sequence). The CDR3 is 14 amino acids.